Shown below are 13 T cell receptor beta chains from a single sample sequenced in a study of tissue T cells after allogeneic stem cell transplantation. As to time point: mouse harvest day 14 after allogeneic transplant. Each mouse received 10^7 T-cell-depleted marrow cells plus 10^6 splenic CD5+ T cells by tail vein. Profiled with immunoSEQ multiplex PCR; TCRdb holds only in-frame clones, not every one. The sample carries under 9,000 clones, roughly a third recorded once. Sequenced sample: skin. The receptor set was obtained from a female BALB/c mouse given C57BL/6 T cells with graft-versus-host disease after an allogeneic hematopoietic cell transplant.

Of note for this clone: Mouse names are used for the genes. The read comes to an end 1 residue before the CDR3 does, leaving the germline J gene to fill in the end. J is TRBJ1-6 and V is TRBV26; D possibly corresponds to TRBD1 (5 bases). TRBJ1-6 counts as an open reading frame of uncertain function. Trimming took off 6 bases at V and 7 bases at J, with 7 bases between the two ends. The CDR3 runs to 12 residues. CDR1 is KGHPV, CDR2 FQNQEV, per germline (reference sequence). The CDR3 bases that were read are TGTGCCAGCAGCGCAGGGAATTCGCCCCTCTAC. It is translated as CASSAGNSPLY. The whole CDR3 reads CASSAGNSPLYF.

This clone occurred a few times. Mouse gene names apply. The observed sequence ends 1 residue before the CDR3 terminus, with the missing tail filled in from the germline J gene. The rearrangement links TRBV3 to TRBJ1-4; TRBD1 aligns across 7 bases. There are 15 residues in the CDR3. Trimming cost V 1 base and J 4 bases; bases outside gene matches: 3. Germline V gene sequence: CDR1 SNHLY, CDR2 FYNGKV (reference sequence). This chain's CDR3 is CASSLVQGGNERLFF. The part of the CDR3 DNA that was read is TGTGCCAGCAGCTTAGTTCAGGGGGGCAACGAAAGATTATTT.

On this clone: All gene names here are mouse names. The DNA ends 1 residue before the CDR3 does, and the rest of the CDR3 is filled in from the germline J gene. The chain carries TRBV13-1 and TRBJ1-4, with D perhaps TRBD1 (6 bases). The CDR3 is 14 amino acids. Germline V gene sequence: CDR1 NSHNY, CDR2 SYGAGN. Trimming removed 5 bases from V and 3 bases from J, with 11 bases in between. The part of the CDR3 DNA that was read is TGTGCCAGCAGCTCAGGGGAGACCAACGAAAGATTATTT. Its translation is CASSSGETNERLF. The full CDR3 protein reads CASSSGETNERLFF. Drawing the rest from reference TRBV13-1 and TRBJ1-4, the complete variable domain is EAAVTQSPRNKVTVTGGNVTLSCRQTNSHNYMYWYRQDTGHGLRLIHYSYGAGNLRIGDVPDGYKATRTTQEDFFLLLELASPSQTSLYFCASSSGETNERLFFGHGTKLSVL.

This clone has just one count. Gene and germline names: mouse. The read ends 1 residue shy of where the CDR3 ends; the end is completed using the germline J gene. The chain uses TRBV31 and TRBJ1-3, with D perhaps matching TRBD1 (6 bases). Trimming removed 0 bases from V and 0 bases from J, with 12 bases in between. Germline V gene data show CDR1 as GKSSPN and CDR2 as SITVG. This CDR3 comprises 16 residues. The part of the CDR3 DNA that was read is TGTGCCTGGAGTCTAGGAGGGGGTAATTCTGGAAATACGCTCTAT. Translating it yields CAWSLGGGNSGNTLY. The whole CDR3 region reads CAWSLGGGNSGNTLYF. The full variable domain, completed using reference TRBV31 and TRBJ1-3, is AQTIHQWPVAEIKAVGSPLSLGCTIKGKSSPNLYWYWQATGGTLQQLFYSITVGQVESVVQLNLSASRPKDDQFILSTEKLLLSHSGFYLCAWSLGGGNSGNTLYFGEGSRLIVV.

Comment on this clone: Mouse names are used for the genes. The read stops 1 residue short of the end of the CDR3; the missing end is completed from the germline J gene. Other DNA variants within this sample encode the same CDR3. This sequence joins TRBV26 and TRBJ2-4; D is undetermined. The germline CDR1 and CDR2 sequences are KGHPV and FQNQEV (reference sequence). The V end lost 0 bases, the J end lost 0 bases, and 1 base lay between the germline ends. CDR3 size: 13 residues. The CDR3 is CASSLSSQNTLYF. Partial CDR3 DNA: TGTGCCAGCAGTCTGTCGAGTCAAAACACCTTGTAC.

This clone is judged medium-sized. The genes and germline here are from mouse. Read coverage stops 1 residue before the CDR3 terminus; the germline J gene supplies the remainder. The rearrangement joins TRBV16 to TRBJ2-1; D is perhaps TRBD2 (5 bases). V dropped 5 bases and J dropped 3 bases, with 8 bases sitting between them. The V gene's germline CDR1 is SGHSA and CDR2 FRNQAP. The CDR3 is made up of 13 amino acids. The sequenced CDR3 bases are TGTGCAAGCAGCCCGACTGTCTATGCTGAGCAGTTC. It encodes CASSPTVYAEQF. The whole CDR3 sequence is CASSPTVYAEQFF.

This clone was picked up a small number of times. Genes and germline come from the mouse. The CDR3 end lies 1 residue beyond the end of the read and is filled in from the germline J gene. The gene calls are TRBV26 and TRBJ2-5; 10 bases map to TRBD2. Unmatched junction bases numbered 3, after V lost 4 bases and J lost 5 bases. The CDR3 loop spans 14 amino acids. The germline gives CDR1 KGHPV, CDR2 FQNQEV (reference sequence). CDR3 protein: CASSRTGGGDTQYF. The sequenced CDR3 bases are TGTGCCAGCAGTCGGACTGGGGGAGGAGACACCCAGTAC.

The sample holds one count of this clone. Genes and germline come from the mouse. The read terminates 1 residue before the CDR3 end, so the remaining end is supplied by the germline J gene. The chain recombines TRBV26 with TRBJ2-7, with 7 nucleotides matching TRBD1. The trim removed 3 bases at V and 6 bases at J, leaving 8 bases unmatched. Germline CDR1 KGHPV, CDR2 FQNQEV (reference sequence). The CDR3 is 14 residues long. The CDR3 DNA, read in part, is TGTGCCAGCAGTCTCGGGACAGCCCTTGGTGAACAGTAC. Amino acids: CASSLGTALGEQY. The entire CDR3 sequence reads CASSLGTALGEQYF.

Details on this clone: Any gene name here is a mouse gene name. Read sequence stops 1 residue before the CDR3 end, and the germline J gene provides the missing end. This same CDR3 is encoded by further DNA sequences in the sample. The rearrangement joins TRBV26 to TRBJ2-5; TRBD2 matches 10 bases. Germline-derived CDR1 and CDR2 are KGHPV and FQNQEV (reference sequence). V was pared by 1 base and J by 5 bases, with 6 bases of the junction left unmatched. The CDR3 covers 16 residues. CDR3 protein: CASSLFWGGAGDTQYF. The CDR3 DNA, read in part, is TGTGCCAGCAGTCTGTTCTGGGGGGGCGCGGGAGACACCCAGTAC.

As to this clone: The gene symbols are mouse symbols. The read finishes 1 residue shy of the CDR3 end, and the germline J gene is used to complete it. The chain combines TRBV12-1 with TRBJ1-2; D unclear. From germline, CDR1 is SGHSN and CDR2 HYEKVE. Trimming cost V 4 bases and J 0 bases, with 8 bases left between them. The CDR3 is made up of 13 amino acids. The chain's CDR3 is CASSRQANSDYTF. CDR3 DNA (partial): TGTGCCAGCTCGAGACAAGCAAACTCCGACTACACC.

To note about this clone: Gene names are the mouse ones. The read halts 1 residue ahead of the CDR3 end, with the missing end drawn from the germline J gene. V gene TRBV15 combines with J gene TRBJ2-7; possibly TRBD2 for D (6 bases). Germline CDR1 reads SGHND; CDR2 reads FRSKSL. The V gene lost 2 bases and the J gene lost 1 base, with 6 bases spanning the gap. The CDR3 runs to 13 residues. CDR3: CASSLTGSYEQYF. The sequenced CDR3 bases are TGTGCCAGCAGTTTAACTGGGTCCTATGAACAGTAC.

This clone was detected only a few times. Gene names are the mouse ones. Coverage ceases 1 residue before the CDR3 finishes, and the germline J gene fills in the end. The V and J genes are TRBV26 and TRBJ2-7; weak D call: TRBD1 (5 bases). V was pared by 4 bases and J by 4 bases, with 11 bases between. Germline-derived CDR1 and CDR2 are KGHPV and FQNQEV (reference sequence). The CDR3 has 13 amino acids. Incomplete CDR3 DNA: TGTGCCAGCAGTCCGTCGGACATATATGAACAGTAC. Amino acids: CASSPSDIYEQY. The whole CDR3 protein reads CASSPSDIYEQYF.

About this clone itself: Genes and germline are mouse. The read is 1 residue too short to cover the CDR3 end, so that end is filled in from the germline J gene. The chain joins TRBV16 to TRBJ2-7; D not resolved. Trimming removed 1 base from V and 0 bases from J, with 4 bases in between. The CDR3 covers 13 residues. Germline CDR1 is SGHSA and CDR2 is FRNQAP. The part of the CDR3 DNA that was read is TGTGCAAGCAGCTTAGCGGGCTCCTATGAACAGTAC. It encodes CASSLAGSYEQY. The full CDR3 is CASSLAGSYEQYF.